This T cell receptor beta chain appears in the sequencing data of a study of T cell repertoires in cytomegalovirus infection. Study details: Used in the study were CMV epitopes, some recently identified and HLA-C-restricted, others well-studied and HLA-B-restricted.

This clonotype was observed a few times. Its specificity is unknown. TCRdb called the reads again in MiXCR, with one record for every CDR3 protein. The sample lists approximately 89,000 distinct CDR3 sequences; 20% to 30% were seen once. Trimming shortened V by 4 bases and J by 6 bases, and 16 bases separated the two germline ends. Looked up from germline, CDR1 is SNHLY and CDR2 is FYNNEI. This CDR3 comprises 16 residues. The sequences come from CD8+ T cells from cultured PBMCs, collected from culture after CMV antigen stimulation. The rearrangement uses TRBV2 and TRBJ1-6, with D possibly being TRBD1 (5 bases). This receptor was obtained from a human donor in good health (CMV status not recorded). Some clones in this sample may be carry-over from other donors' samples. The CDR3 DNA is TGTGCCAGCAGTGGGCTTGGGGGGGTCGGTAATTCACCCCTCCACTTT. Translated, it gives CASSGLGGVGNSPLHF. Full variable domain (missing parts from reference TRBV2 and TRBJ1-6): EPEVTQTPSHQVTQMGQEVILRCVPISNHLYFYWYRQILGQKVEFLVSFYNNEISEKSEIFDDQFSVERPDGSNFTLKIRSTKLEDSAMYFCASSGLGGVGNSPLHFGNGTRLTVT.